The text below deals with one T cell receptor beta chain. This clonotype was counted a few times. The antigen it binds to is not known. Base quality data are lacking; no much larger clone is found one base away. This record comes from a study of T-cell memory formation after mild COVID-19 (dated by TCRdb to 2020 to 2023). With regard to the full study: TCR sequence clusters from the two donors were found to be largely donor specific. Longitudinal TCRalpha and TCRbeta repertoire sequencing tracked T-cell clones expanding and contracting after mild COVID-19 in a couple of donors. The cohort was made up of two young adult volunteers, one female and one male, who were previously healthy. What the work shows at the level of the full study, not this receptor alone: Clones contracting from day 15 to 85 had balanced CD4/CD8 phenotypes, while a second wave expanding from day 15 to 37 was biased towards CD4+. Contracting CD4+ clones were located mainly in the CM and EM memory subsets, whereas CD8+ clones were found to be enriched in EMRA. Whether the second-wave clones peaking on day 37 were SARS-CoV-2 specific was not confirmed. Some responding clones were found in pre-infection memory, which suggests that pre-existing cross-reactive memory T cells took part in the SARS-CoV-2 response. The study covered only a couple of mild cases, and larger cohorts including severe cases with pre-infection samples were considered necessary.

Ficoll-Paque density gradient centrifugation was used to isolate PBMCs. The instrument was an Illumina NovaSeq 6000. TCRalpha and TCRbeta cDNA libraries were built by 5'RACE with constant-segment primers, adding sample barcodes and unique molecular identifiers. RNA was extracted from every sample with Trizol reagent. Amplification of the libraries took two PCR steps, and the second step added a second sample barcode plus Illumina TruSeq adapters. Sequencing of libraries was performed on an Illumina NovaSeq with 2 x 150 bp paired-end reads. On the authors' methods: With migec v1.2.7, reads were demultiplexed and then collapsed into UMI-guided consensus sequences. Using mixcr v2.1.11, UMI consensuses were aligned to TRA and TRB V and J templates and then assembled into clonotypes. Expanded or contracted clonotypes were those called significant by both edgeR and NoisET, with noise models trained on biological replicates. For edgeR calls, the cutoffs were a false discovery rate-adjusted p below 0.01 and a log2 fold-change threshold of 1. As an exploratory analysis of dynamics, max-normalized trajectories of the 1000 most abundant clonotypes were examined by PCA with hierarchical clustering. The CD4 or CD8 phenotype of responding clones was assigned using the separately sequenced CD4+ and CD8+ repertoires. TCRdb trimmed the raw reads at Q25, called clones with MiXCR and kept productive beta chains. Each CDR3 protein gets just one entry, which takes the most common genes and DNA from the rows behind it. TCRdb's processing, not the study's, gives the V and J calls here. This sample gives a few hundred thousand distinct CDR3 sequences in total; about 23% of them show up just once. Jointly, the top ten make up around 12% of the sample.

Counted from cysteine to phenylalanine, this CDR3 has 14 amino acids. Only the CDR3 DNA is retained, 42 bases long and in frame from the first base. CDR1 and CDR2 (ENHRY, SYGVKD) derive from the germline V gene. V lost 11 bases and J lost 2 bases; the stretch between them is 16 bases long. The chain was built from TRBV10-3 and TRBJ1-5, with TRBD1 as a weak D call on 5 bases. The clonotype was recovered from an adult woman who had mild COVID-19 (a few samples of this study predate the infection). The sample titles of this study are shuffled in the database, so cell type and time point are left out; the donor was told from shared clones. The specimen sequenced was PBMCs or a T cell subset sorted from them (not recorded which). Here the CDR3 is given as CAARRDGGNQPQHF. The DNA sequence is TGTGCCGCCAGACGGGACGGAGGCAATCAGCCCCAGCATTTT.